This passage covers 4 T cell receptor beta chains from one sample sequenced in a study of a mutant IDH1 vaccine in newly diagnosed glioma. These receptors' targets are unknown. Stated time point: week 11, during vaccination. Vaccination comprised doses that each held 300 ug of mutant IDH1 20-mer peptide, plus topical imiquimod. The method was immunoSEQ multiplex PCR; TCRdb's version includes in-frame clones alone and lacks a portion of them. The table includes around 62,000 clones, about nine tenths detected once. This specimen consisted of PBMCs, obtained from a glioma patient whose treatment included an IDH1 peptide vaccine. Every receptor here comes from a man aged 35-49 years with glioma.

CDR3 nucleotide sequence: TGTGCCAGCGGAACGTCCCACACGGGTGTAACGAACACCGGGGAGCTGTTTTTT. Translating gives CASGTSHTGVTNTGELFF. This sequence joins TRBV2 and TRBJ2-2; D is unclear. Trimming cost V 8 bases and J 0 bases, with 22 bases left between them. CDR1 is SNHLY, CDR2 FYNNEI, per germline. CDR3 length: 18 amino acids. The entire variable domain, with the rest obtained from reference TRBV2 and TRBJ2-2, is as follows: EPEVTQTPSHQVTQMGQEVILRCVPISNHLYFYWYRQILGQKVEFLVSFYNNEISEKSEIFDDQFSVERPDGSNFTLKIRSTKLEDSAMYFCASGTSHTGVTNTGELFFGEGSRLTVL.

The chain links TRBV28 to TRBJ2-7; TRBD2 matches 9 bases. CDR3 length: 17 amino acids. The V gene's germline CDR1 is MDHEN and CDR2 SYDVKM. V shed 5 bases, J shed 3 bases, and the junction held 14 bases outside the gene matches. This chain's CDR3 is CASSPPMLAGGLYEQYV. The CDR3 DNA reads TGTGCCAGCAGTCCCCCTATGCTTGCGGGGGGGCTCTACGAGCAGTACGTC.

This chain links TRBV30 with TRBJ2-1; a possible D gene is TRBD1 (5 bases). Germline assignment: CDR1 GTSNPN and CDR2 SVGIG (reference sequence). This CDR3 has 14 amino acids. Between the trimmed V and J ends, which lost 6 bases and 0 bases, there was a span of 12 bases. CDR3 in amino acids: CACQRQSSYNEQFF. The CDR3 nucleotides are TGTGCCTGCCAAAGACAGAGCTCCTACAATGAGCAGTTCTTC.

The rearrangement links TRBV20-1 to TRBJ2-1, with no clear D. CDR3 length: 11 residues. V shed 6 bases and J shed 7 bases, with 10 bases lying between them. Germline values: CDR1 DFQATT, CDR2 SNEGSKA (reference sequence). The CDR3 reads CSASPVNEQFF. CDR3 sequence (DNA): TGCAGTGCCTCCCCTGTGAATGAGCAGTTCTTC.